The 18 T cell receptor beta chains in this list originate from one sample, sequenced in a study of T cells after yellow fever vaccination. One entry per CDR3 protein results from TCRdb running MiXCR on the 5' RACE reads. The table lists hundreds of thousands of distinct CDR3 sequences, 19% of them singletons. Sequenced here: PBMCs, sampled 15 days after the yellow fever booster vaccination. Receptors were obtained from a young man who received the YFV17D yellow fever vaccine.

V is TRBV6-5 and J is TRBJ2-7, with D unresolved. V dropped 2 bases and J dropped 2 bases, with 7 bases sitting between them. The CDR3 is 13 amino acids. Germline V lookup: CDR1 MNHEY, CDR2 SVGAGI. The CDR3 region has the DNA TGTGCCAGCAGTTACACGGAGACCTACGAGCAGTACTTC. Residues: CASSYTETYEQYF.

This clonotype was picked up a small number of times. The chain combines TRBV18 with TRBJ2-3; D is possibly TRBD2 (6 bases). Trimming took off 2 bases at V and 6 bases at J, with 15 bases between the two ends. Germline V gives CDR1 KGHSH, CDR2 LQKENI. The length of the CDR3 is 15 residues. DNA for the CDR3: TGTGCCAGCTCACCAGAGGGGACTTCAACCGATACGCAGTATTTT. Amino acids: CASSPEGTSTDTQYF.

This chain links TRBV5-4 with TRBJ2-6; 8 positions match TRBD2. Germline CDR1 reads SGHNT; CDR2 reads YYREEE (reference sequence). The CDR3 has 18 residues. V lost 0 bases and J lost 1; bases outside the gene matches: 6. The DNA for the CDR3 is TGTGCCAGCAGCTTGGCCTTTGCGGGAGGATCTGGGGCCAACGTCCTGACTTTC. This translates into CASSLAFAGGSGANVLTF.

CDR3 DNA: TGTGCCAGCAGCTTAGCGCTGATGGGGACTAGCGGGAGGGCCGTCGTAGATACGCAGTATTTT. It encodes CASSLALMGTSGRAVVDTQYF. V gene TRBV11-1 combines with J gene TRBJ2-3; 16 bases fit TRBD2. CDR1 SGHAT and CDR2 FQDESV come from the germline V gene (reference sequence). The CDR3 consists of 21 residues. The V gene end was trimmed by 0 bases and the J gene end by 5 bases; junction bases not matched to a gene: 14.

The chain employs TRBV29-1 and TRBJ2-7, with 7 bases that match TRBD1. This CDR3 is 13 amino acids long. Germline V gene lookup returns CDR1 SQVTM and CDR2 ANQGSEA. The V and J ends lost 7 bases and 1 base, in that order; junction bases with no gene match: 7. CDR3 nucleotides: TGCAGCGGCGTTAGACAGGGATCCTACGAGCAGTACTTC. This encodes CSGVRQGSYEQYF.

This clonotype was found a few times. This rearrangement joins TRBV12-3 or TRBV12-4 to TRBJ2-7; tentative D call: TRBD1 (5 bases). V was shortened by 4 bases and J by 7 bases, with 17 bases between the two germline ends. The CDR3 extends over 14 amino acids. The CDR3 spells CASSSRGQGREQYF. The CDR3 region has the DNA TGTGCCAGCAGTTCACGAGGTCAGGGAAGGGAGCAGTACTTC.

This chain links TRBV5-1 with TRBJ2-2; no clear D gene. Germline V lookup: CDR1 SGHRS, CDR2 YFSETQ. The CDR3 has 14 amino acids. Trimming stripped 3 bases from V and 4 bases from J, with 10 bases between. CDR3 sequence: CASSSGSITGELFF. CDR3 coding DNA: TGCGCCAGCAGCTCCGGGTCGATCACCGGGGAGCTGTTTTTT.

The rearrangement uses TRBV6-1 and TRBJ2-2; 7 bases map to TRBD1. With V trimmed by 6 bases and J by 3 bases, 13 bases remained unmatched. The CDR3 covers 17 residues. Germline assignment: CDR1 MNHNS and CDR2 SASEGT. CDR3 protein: CASRFQTGTVYTGELFF. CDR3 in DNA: TGTGCCAGCAGATTTCAGACCGGGACAGTCTACACCGGGGAGCTGTTTTTT.

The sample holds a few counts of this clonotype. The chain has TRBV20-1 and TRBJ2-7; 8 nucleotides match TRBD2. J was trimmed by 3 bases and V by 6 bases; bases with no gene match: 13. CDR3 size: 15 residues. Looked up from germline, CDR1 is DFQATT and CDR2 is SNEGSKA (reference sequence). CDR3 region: CSARGLAGGIYEQYF. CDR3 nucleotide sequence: TGCAGTGCGCGAGGACTAGCCGGAGGGATCTACGAGCAGTACTTC.

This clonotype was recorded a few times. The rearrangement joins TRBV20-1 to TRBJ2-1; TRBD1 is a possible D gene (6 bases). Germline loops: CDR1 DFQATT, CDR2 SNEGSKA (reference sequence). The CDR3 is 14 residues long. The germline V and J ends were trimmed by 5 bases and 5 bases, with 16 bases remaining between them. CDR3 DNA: TGCAGTGCTCGCCCGACAGGACCAAACAATGAGCAGTTCTTC. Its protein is CSARPTGPNNEQFF.

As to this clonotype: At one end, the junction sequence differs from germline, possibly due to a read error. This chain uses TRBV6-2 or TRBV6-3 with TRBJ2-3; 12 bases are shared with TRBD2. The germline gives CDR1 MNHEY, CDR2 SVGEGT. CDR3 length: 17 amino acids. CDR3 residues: CAGSYSQLAGGSDTQYF. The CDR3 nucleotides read TGTGCCGGCAGTTACTCCCAACTAGCGGGAGGTTCAGATACGCAGTATTTT.

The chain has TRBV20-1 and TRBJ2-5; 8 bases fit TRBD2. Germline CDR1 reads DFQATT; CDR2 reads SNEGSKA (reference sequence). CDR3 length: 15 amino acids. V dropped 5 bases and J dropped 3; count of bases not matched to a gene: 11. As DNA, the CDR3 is TGCAGTGCTCACGTAGCGGGAACCGGGAAAGAGACCCAGTACTTC. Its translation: CSAHVAGTGKETQYF.

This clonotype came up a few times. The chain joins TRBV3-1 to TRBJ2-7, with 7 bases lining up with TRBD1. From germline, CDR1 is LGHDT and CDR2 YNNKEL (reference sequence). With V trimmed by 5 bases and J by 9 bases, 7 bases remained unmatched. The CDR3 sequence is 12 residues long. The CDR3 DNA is TGTGCCAGCAGCTATCCGGACAGGACGCAGTACTTC. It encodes CASSYPDRTQYF.

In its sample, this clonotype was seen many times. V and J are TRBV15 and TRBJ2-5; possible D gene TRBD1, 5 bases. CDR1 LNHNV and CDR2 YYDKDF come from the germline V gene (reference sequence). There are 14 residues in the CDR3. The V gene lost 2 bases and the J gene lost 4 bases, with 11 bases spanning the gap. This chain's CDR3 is CATSRQGVRETQYF. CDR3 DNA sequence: TGTGCCACCAGCAGACAGGGCGTCAGAGAGACCCAGTACTTC.

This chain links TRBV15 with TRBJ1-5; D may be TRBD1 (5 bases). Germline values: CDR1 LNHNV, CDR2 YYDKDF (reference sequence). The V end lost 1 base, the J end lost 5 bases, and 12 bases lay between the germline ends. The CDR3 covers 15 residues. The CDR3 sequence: CATSRGPGNDQPQHF. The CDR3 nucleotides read TGTGCCACCAGCAGAGGTCCAGGGAACGATCAGCCCCAGCATTTT.

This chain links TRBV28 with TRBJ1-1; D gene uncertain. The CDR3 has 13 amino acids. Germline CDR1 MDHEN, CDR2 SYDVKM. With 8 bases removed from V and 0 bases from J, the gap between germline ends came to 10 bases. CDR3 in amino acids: CASRGNMNTEAFF. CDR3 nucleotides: TGTGCCAGCCGGGGAAATATGAACACTGAAGCTTTCTTT.

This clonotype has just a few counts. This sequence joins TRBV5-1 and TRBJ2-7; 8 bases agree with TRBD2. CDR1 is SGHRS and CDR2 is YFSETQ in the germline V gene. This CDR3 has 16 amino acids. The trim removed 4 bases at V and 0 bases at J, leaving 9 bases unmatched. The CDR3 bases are TGCGCCAGCAGCCCACTAGCGGCGACGAGCTCCTACGAGCAGTACTTC. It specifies CASSPLAATSSYEQYF.

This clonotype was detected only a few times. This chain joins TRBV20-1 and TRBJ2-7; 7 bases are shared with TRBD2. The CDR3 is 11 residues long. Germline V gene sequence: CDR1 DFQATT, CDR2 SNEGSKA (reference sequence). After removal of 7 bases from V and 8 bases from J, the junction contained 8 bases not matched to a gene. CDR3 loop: CSGAGSSKQYF. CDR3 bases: TGCAGTGGAGCGGGGAGTTCGAAGCAGTACTTC.